This TCR beta chain was sequenced for a study of CD8+CD57+ T cells in acquired aplastic anemia. This CDR3 region has 13 residues. Germline lookup yields CDR1 LNHDA and CDR2 SQIVND (reference sequence). The V segment lost 6 bases and the J segment 7 bases; nucleotides outside the gene matches: 3. Those patients picked for sequencing had displayed CD8+CD57+ cell expansion on flow cytometry. This clonotype was observed many times. Profiling of TCR beta VDJ combinations and CDR3 sequences used genomic DNA as template. TCRdb itself ran the reads through MiXCR, one entry per CDR3 protein. The data contain just over 200,000 distinct CDR3 sequences, 65% of them singletons.

The V gene is TRBV19, the J gene TRBJ1-4; 9 bases agree with TRBD1. Source material: sorted CD4+, CD8+, or CD8+CD57+ T cells (not recorded which) from PBMCs. This TCR came from a human donor with aplastic anemia. CDR3 DNA: TGTGCCAGTAGGGACAGGGGATTTGAAAAACTGTTTTTT. Its protein is CASRDRGFEKLFF.